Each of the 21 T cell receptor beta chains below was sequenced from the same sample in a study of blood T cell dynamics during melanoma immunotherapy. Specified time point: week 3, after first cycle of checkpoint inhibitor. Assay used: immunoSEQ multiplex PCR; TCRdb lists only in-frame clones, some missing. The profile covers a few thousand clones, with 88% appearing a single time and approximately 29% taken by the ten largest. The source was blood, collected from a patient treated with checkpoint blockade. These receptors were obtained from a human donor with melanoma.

CDR3 loop: CASSQEADRAKGNTIYF. The CDR3 nucleotides read TGCGCCAGCAGCCAAGAAGCGGACAGGGCGAAGGGAAACACCATATATTTT. The V and J genes are TRBV4-1 and TRBJ1-3; TRBD1 matches at 8 bases. The ends lost 0 bases at V and 4 bases at J; junction bases unmatched: 8. The CDR3 totals 17 residues. Germline values: CDR1 MGHRA, CDR2 YSYEKL.

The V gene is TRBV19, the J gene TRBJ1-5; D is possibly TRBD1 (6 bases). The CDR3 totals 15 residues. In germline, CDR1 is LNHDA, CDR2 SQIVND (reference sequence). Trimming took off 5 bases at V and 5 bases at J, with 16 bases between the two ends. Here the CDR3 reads CASSPTGRDHQPQHF. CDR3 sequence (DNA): TGTGCCAGTAGTCCTACAGGGCGGGATCATCAGCCCCAGCATTTT.

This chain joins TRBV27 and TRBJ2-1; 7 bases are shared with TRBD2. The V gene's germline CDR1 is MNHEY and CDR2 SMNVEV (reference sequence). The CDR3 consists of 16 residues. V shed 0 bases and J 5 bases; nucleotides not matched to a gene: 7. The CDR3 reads CASSLSFLAENNEQFF. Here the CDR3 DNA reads TGTGCCAGCAGTTTATCCTTCCTAGCGGAAAACAATGAGCAGTTCTTC.

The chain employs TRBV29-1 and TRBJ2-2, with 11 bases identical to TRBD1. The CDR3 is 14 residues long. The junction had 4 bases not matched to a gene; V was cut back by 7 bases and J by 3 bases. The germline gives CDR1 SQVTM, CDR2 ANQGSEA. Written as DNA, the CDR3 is TGCAGCGCTCCGGGACAGGGGGACACCGGGGAGCTGTTTTTT. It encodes CSAPGQGDTGELFF.

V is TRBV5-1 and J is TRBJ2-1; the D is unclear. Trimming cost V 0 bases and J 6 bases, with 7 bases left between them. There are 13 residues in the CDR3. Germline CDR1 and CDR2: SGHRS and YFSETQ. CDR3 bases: TGCGCCAGCAGCTTGGGAGTGGGCAATGAGCAGTTCTTC. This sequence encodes CASSLGVGNEQFF.

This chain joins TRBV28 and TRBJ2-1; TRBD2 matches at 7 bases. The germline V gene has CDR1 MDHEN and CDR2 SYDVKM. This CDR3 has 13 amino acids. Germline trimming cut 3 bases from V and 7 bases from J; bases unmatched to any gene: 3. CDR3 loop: CASSLWGGNEQFF. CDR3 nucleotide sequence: TGTGCCAGCAGTTTGTGGGGGGGGAATGAGCAGTTCTTC.

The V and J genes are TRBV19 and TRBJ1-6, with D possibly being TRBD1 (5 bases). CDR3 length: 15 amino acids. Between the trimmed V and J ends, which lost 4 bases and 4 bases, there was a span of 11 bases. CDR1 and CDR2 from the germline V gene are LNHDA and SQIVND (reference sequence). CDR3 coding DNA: TGTGCCAGTAGTACAGCCGGGGGGTATAATTCACCCCTCCACTTT. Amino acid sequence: CASSTAGGYNSPLHF.

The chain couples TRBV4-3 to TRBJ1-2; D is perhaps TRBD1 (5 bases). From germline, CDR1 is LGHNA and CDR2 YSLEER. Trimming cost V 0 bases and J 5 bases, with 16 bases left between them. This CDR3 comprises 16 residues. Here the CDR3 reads CASSQDWQGPLYGYTF. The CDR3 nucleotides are TGCGCCAGCAGCCAAGATTGGCAGGGTCCCCTATATGGCTACACCTTC.

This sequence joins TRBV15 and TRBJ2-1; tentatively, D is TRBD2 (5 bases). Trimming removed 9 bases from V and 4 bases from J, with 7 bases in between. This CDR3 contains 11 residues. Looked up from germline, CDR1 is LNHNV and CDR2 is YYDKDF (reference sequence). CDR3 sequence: CATREYNEQFF. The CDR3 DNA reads TGTGCCACTAGGGAGTACAATGAGCAGTTCTTC.

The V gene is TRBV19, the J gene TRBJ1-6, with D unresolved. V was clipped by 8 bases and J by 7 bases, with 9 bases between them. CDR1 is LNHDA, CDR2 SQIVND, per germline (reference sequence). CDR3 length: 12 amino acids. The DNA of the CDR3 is TGTGCCAGTGGGTTTTCCAATTCACCCCTCCACTTT. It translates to CASGFSNSPLHF.

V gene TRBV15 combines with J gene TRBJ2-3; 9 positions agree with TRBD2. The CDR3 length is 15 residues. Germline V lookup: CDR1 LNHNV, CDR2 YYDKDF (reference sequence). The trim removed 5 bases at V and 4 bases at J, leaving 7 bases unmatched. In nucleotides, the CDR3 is TGTGCCACCAGCTGGCTAGCGGGGCAAGCAGATACGCAGTATTTT. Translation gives CATSWLAGQADTQYF. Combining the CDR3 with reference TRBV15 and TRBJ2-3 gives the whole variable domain DAMVIQNPRYQVTQFGKPVTLSCSQTLNHNVMYWYQQKSSQAPKLLFHYYDKDFNNEADTPDNFQSRRPNTSFCFLDIRSPGLGDTAMYLCATSWLAGQADTQYFGPGTRLTVL.

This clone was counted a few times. CDR3 amino acids: CASSIPTFREANTEAFF. The CDR3 nucleotides read TGTGCCAGTAGTATACCGACATTCCGGGAGGCGAACACTGAAGCTTTCTTT. The chain is built from TRBV19 and TRBJ1-1; D unclear. V shed 2 bases and J shed 1 base, with 17 bases lying between them. The CDR3 is 17 amino acids. The germline V gene has CDR1 LNHDA and CDR2 SQIVND (reference sequence).

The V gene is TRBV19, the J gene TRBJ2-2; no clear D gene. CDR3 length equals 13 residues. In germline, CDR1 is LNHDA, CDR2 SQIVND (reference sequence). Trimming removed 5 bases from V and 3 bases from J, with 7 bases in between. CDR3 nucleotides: TGTGCCAGTAGTCCCCTTTACACCGGGGAGCTGTTTTTT. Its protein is CASSPLYTGELFF. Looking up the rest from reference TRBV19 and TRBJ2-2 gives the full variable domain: DGGITQSPKYLFRKEGQNVTLSCEQNLNHDAMYWYRQDPGQGLRLIYYSQIVNDFQKGDIAEGYSVSREKKESFPLTVTSAQKNPTAFYLCASSPLYTGELFFGEGSRLTVL.

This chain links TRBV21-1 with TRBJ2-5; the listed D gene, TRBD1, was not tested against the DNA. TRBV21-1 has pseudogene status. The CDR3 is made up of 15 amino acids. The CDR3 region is CASSKTPRTQETQYF. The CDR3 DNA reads TGTGCCAGCAGCAAAACCCCTAGGACACAAGAGACCCAGTACTTC.

The CDR3, as DNA: TGTGCCAGCAGCTTAGTTAGCTACGAGCAGTACTTC. Its protein is CASSLVSYEQYF. The chain couples TRBV11-2 to TRBJ2-7; D unclear. From germline, CDR1 is SGHAT and CDR2 FQNNGV. This CDR3 comprises 12 residues. V lost 1 base to trimming and J lost 3 bases, with 4 bases between them. Looking up the rest from reference TRBV11-2 and TRBJ2-7 gives the full variable domain: EAGVAQSPRYKIIEKRQSVAFWCNPISGHATLYWYQQILGQGPKLLIQFQNNGVVDDSQLPKDRFSAERLKGVDSTLKIQPAKLEDSAVYLCASSLVSYEQYFGPGTRLTVT.

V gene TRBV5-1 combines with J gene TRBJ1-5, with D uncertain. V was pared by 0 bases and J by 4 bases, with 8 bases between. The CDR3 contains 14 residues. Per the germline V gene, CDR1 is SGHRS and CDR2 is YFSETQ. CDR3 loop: CASSLGSGNQPQHF. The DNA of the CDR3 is TGCGCCAGCAGCTTGGGTTCCGGAAATCAGCCCCAGCATTTT.

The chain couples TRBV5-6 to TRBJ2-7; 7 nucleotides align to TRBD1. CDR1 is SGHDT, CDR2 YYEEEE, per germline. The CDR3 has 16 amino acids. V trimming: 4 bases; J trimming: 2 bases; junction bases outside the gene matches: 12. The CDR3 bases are TGTGCCAGCAGCCCCCCACAGGGGACCTACGCCTACGAGCAGTACTTC. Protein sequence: CASSPPQGTYAYEQYF.

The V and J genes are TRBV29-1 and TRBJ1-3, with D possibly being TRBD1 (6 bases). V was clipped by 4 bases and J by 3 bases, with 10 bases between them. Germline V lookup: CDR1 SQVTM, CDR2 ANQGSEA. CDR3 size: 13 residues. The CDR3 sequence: CSVGDNNGNTIYF. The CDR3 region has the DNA TGCAGCGTTGGGGACAACAATGGAAACACCATATATTTT.

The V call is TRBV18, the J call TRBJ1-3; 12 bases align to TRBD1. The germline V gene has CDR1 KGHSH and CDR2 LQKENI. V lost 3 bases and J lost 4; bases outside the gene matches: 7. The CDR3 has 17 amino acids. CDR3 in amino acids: CASSPMPGQGAGNTIYF. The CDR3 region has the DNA TGTGCCAGCTCACCCATGCCGGGACAGGGGGCAGGAAACACCATATATTTT. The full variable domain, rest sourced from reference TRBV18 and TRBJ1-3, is NAGVMQNPRHLVRRRGQEARLRCSPMKGHSHVYWYRQLPEEGLKFMVYLQKENIIDESGMPKERFSAEFPKEGPSILRIQQVVRGDSAAYFCASSPMPGQGAGNTIYFGEGSWLTVV.

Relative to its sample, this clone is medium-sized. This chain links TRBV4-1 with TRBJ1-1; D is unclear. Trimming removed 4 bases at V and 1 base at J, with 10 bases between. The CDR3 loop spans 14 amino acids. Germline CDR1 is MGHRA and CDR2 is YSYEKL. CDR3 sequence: CASSPGNWNTEAFF. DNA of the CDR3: TGCGCCAGCAGCCCCGGGAATTGGAACACTGAAGCTTTCTTT.

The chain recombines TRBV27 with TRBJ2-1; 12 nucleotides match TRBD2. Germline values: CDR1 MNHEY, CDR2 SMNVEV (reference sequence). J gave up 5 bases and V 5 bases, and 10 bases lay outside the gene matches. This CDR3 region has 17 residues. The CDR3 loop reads CASSLRRTSGNHNEQFF. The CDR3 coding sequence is TGTGCCAGCAGTCTGAGACGGACTAGCGGGAACCACAATGAGCAGTTCTTC.